A selection of T cell receptor beta chains follows, all from one sample in a study of T cell responses to AZD1222 COVID-19 vaccine. Sequencing used immunoSEQ multiplex PCR; TCRdb keeps in-frame clones, though not all of them. The repertoire holds about 130,000 clones, with about 90% as singletons. The sample was peripheral blood, taken on day 0 of AZD1222 vaccination. The receptor source for this set is an adult in good health. Both conserved end residues are part of each CDR3. Each record gives: clone size, V gene, J gene, D gene, CDR3 DNA, CDR3 protein. D genes are given only for firm matches. Part of the rows lack a size; the others show once, few, many or a class for expanded clones.

size: NA; V: TRBV12-5; J: TRBJ2-3; D: NA; DNA: TGTGCTAGTGCCTCGGGACTCAGTAGCACAGATACGCAGTATTTT; CDR3: CASASGLSSTDTQYF
size: NA; V: TRBV7-9; J: TRBJ1-2; D: NA; DNA: TGTGCCAGCAGCTTAGAAGCCTCTAACTATGGCTACACCTTC; CDR3: CASSLEASNYGYTF
size: NA; V: TRBV6-1; J: TRBJ1-6; D: NA; DNA: TGTGCCAGCAGTGAGTGGTCGGCCAACGGTTCACCCCTCCACTTT; CDR3: CASSEWSANGSPLHF
size: NA; V: TRBV7-3; J: TRBJ1-6; D: TRBD1; DNA: TGTGCCAGCAGCCTCCGGGACAGTGATGCTTCACCCCTCCACTTT; CDR3: CASSLRDSDASPLHF
size: NA; V: TRBV27; J: TRBJ1-6; D: NA; DNA: TGTGCCAGCAGTACTCGGGCGTCGGGTTCACCCCTCCACTTT; CDR3: CASSTRASGSPLHF
size: NA; V: TRBV24-1; J: TRBJ1-2; D: NA; DNA: TGTGCCACCAGTGCAAGGGGGGCATTGGGCTATGGCTACACCTTC; CDR3: CATSARGALGYGYTF
size: once; V: TRBV9; J: TRBJ2-1; D: TRBD1; DNA: TGTGCCAGCAGCGTAGAGTGGACAGGGAATGAGCAGTTCTTC; CDR3: CASSVEWTGNEQFF
size: NA; V: TRBV28; J: TRBJ2-7; D: TRBD2; DNA: TGTGCCAGCAGTTTAACTAGTTGGGGGGGGACCTACGAGCAGTACTTC; CDR3: CASSLTSWGGTYEQYF
size: NA; V: TRBV5-4; J: TRBJ2-7; D: NA; DNA: TGTGCCAGCAGCGACGGCCCGGGACTCCAAACCTACGAGCAGTACTTC; CDR3: CASSDGPGLQTYEQYF
size: NA; V: TRBV5-4; J: TRBJ2-3; D: TRBD2; DNA: TGTGCCAGCAGCCGCGTAGCGGGGGGGAGCACAGATACGCAGTATTTT; CDR3: CASSRVAGGSTDTQYF
size: NA; V: TRBV28; J: TRBJ1-2; D: NA; DNA: TGTGCCAGCAGTTCGGGACATCAGCCCTATGGCTACACCTTC; CDR3: CASSSGHQPYGYTF
size: NA; V: TRBV7-8; J: TRBJ1-2; D: NA; DNA: TGTGCCAGCAGCTCATCCCGGGCCAACTATGGCTACACCTTC; CDR3: CASSSSRANYGYTF
size: NA; V: TRBV3-1/TRBV3-2; J: TRBJ2-3; D: TRBD2; DNA: TGTGCCAGCACAGGAGGGACTAGGCGCCTAGATACGCAGTATTTT; CDR3: CASTGGTRRLDTQYF
size: NA; V: TRBV7-9; J: TRBJ2-3; D: TRBD2; DNA: TGTGCCTTTGGGACGGGGGGTAACACAGATACGCAGTATTTT; CDR3: CAFGTGGNTDTQYF
size: once; V: TRBV7-2; J: TRBJ2-7; D: TRBD1; DNA: TGTGCCAGCAGCTTTTCCGGGACAGGGTACGGCTACGAGCAGTACTTC; CDR3: CASSFSGTGYGYEQYF
size: NA; V: TRBV19; J: TRBJ2-1; D: NA; DNA: TGTGCCAGTAGTATTAGCCCTACCCTACTGTGGGGCAATGAGCAGTTCTTC; CDR3: CASSISPTLLWGNEQFF
size: NA; V: TRBV28; J: TRBJ2-7; D: NA; DNA: TGTGCCATCAAAGGGGCAGGGTTTCCGACCTACGAGCAGTACTTC; CDR3: CAIKGAGFPTYEQYF
size: NA; V: TRBV27; J: TRBJ2-5; D: TRBD1; DNA: TGTGCCAGCAGTTTGGGGACAGGGGGGCTTGAGACCCAGTACTTC; CDR3: CASSLGTGGLETQYF
size: NA; V: TRBV10-3; J: TRBJ1-4; D: NA; DNA: TGTGCCATCAGTGAGGGAGGGAATAATGAAAAACTGTTTTTT; CDR3: CAISEGGNNEKLFF
size: once; V: TRBV4-1; J: TRBJ2-5; D: TRBD1; DNA: TGCGCCAGCAGCCATCCGATTGACAGGGGGCGCAGACCGGAGACCCAGTACTTC; CDR3: CASSHPIDRGRRPETQYF
size: few; V: TRBV12-3/TRBV12-4; J: TRBJ2-7; D: NA; DNA: TGTGCCAGCAGCCCAGGGTTCTACGAGCAGTACTTC; CDR3: CASSPGFYEQYF
size: NA; V: TRBV18; J: TRBJ2-1; D: NA; DNA: TGTGCCAGCTCACCGCAGCGGACCTCCTACAATGAGCAGTTCTTC; CDR3: CASSPQRTSYNEQFF
size: NA; V: TRBV5-1; J: TRBJ2-7; D: NA; DNA: TGCGCCAGCAGCTTGGGGGGTCAGACATCCGAGTTATACTTC; CDR3: CASSLGGQTSELYF
size: NA; V: TRBV9; J: TRBJ1-4; D: NA; DNA: TGTGCCAGCAGCGTAGGGAACACTGCAACTAATGAAAAACTGTTTTTT; CDR3: CASSVGNTATNEKLFF
size: NA; V: TRBV19; J: TRBJ2-2; D: NA; DNA: TGTGCCAGTAGTATAGCGGTAGGGCAGGGGAGGGCCGGGGAGCTGTTTTTT; CDR3: CASSIAVGQGRAGELFF
size: once; V: TRBV30; J: TRBJ1-5; D: NA; DNA: TGTGCCTGGAGCACAACGGAGAATCAGCCCCAGCATTTT; CDR3: CAWSTTENQPQHF
size: NA; V: TRBV29-1; J: TRBJ1-6; D: TRBD1; DNA: TGCAGCTCCGGGACAGGGTTTAGGGATAATTCACCCCTCCACTTT; CDR3: CSSGTGFRDNSPLHF
size: NA; V: TRBV29-1; J: TRBJ1-2; D: TRBD1; DNA: TGCAGCGTTGGGGACAGGGGCGGGTATGGCTACACCTTC; CDR3: CSVGDRGGYGYTF
size: NA; V: TRBV6-6; J: TRBJ1-5; D: TRBD1; DNA: TGTGCCAGTCGTTCAGGGGGTTTGGGTCAGCCCCAGCATTTT; CDR3: CASRSGGLGQPQHF
size: few; V: TRBV5-1; J: TRBJ2-2; D: NA; DNA: TGCGCCAGCAGCGCGAGGGCTGACAGGGGGGAGCTGTTTTTT; CDR3: CASSARADRGELFF
size: NA; V: TRBV6-5; J: TRBJ1-2; D: NA; DNA: TGTGCCAGCAGTCTCACAGGGTTCTATGGCTACACCTTC; CDR3: CASSLTGFYGYTF
size: NA; V: TRBV5-1; J: TRBJ2-2; D: NA; DNA: TGCGCCAGCAGCTTGGGACCCGGGAGCACCGGGGAGCTGTTTTTT; CDR3: CASSLGPGSTGELFF
size: NA; V: TRBV7-2; J: TRBJ1-5; D: TRBD1; DNA: TGTGCCAGCAGCTTCTCCACAGGGGTACATCAGCCCCAGCATTTT; CDR3: CASSFSTGVHQPQHF
size: NA; V: TRBV24-1; J: TRBJ2-6; D: NA; DNA: TGTGCCACCAGTGACAGCGACGGGACCTCTGGGGCCAACGTCCTGACTTTC; CDR3: CATSDSDGTSGANVLTF
size: NA; V: TRBV5-6; J: TRBJ1-1; D: NA; DNA: TGTGCCAGCAGACTTAGGGTCAGGCAGAACACTGAAGCTTTCTTT; CDR3: CASRLRVRQNTEAFF
size: NA; V: TRBV7-8; J: TRBJ1-1; D: NA; DNA: TGTGCCAGCAGCCCCACGGAATTGAGGGTCAGAGCTTTCTTT; CDR3: CASSPTELRVRAFF
size: NA; V: TRBV13; J: TRBJ2-2; D: TRBD1; DNA: TGTGCCAGCGTCCGGGACAGGAGCAACACCGGGGAGCTGTTTTTT; CDR3: CASVRDRSNTGELFF
size: NA; V: TRBV6-5; J: TRBJ2-7; D: NA; DNA: TGTGCCAGCAGACCAGGGGCGGGCGAGCAGTACTTC; CDR3: CASRPGAGEQYF
size: NA; V: TRBV30; J: TRBJ2-3; D: NA; DNA: TGTGCCTGGAATCCAGGCACAGATACGCAGTATTTT; CDR3: CAWNPGTDTQYF
size: NA; V: TRBV7-9; J: TRBJ2-7; D: TRBD1; DNA: TGTGCCACCGGGACAGGGCGTGCCTACGAGCAGTACTTC; CDR3: CATGTGRAYEQYF
size: NA; V: TRBV6-2/TRBV6-3; J: TRBJ1-5; D: NA; DNA: TGTGCCAGCAGTTACTCGGGTGTCGGCAATCAGCCCCAGCATTTT; CDR3: CASSYSGVGNQPQHF
size: NA; V: TRBV6-5; J: TRBJ1-4; D: NA; DNA: TGTGCCAGCAGTTACAGGCTTAATGAAAAACTGTTTTTT; CDR3: CASSYRLNEKLFF
size: NA; V: TRBV4-1; J: TRBJ1-4; D: NA; DNA: TGCGCCAGCAGCCAAGTGTGGGCAGATGATGACGAAAAACTGTTTTTT; CDR3: CASSQVWADDDEKLFF